This T cell receptor beta chain emerged from a study of CD8 T cells in Susac syndrome. Sequencing of TCR beta was undertaken in CD8+ and CD4+ T cells derived from blood. Both CD4+ and CD8+ T cells were negatively isolated, and TEMRA cells underwent FACS enrichment. An input of roughly 0.5 to 1 ug of RNA was subjected to reverse transcription using random hexamers. TCRdb called the immunoSEQ multiplex PCR reads again in MiXCR, with one record for every CDR3 protein. The data contain around 190,000 distinct CDR3 sequences, 90% to 95% of them singletons. Germline V gives CDR1 SGHVS, CDR2 FNYEAQ. V lost 4 bases and J lost 7, with 11 bases in between. The CDR3 covers 12 residues.

This rearrangement joins TRBV7-6 to TRBJ2-7; D is unclear. This sequence originates from a human donor with Susac syndrome. The sample comprised CD4+ T cells from PBMCs. CDR3 sequence (DNA): TGTGCCAGCAGCTCCCCGCTTGGGGAGCAGTACTTC. Its translation: CASSSPLGEQYF.